This TCR beta chain was captured in a study of regulatory T cells in long-lasting Graves disease (dated by TCRdb to about 2021). About the investigation overall: Newly diagnosed Graves' disease patients had taken antithyroid drugs for less than 3 months. A total of roughly 35 samples underwent TCR sequencing: about 13 from persistent and roughly 20 from newly diagnosed Graves' disease patients. Peripheral blood TCR sequencing and RNA sequencing compared persistent Graves' disease patients with newly diagnosed Graves' disease patients. The study was conducted in China and was registered as a clinical trial. Results the study describes overall, beyond this receptor: Because the primary lesion, thyroid tissue, could not be accessed, the study looked at peripheral blood alone. TRBV28, TRBJ1-2 and TRBJ2-5 were preferentially used in persistent disease, while TRBV20-1 and TRBJ2-1 were favored in newly diagnosed disease. Patients with persistent disease shared more public clonotypes (approximately 2,500) than newly diagnosed patients did (about 1,000). Only the TCR beta chain was sequenced and analyzed. The authors acknowledged the small sample size as a limitation that may reduce accuracy. Lower TCR Shannon entropy and fewer highly expanded clones were observed in persistent Graves' disease patients than in newly diagnosed patients, which suggested clonal expansion.

Libraries were built with multiplex PCR. Sequencing relied on an Illumina HiSeq 4000. To build TCR beta libraries, CDR3 regions were amplified by Arm-PCR using iRepertoire HTBI primers. Gel purification was performed on PCR products prior to sequencing. As for how the authors treated the data: A total of under 80 TRBV and 14 TRBJ segments were identified across samples and were used for gene usage analysis of CDR3 amino acid clonotypes. Filtered high-quality paired reads were merged into contigs using COPE and FqMerger. BLAST was used to align contigs to the IMGT TRBV, TRBD and TRBJ reference genes, and CDR3 was defined following IMGT. Any clonotype with a frequency above 0.1% was classified as a highly expanded clone. Shannon entropy served as the measure of repertoire diversity, while the Gini coefficient captured V-J evenness. A clonotype was considered public if more than one individual shared it. TCRdb reprocessed the public reads (quality trimming at Q25 with fastp, clone calling with MiXCR) and kept in-frame beta chains. Entries are consolidated by CDR3 protein sequence, retaining the most common genes and DNA. What appears here as the V and J calls and clone size reflects TCRdb's work, not the paper's. Here the sample has around 480,000 distinct CDR3 sequences; about a sixth occur a single time. Of the sample, more than 9% falls within the top ten clones.

This sample's time point label indicates: newly diagnosed GD, antithyroid drugs for less than 3 months. For both TCR sequencing and RNA sequencing, RNA was extracted from PBMCs using TRIzol. Graves' disease was diagnosed according to American Thyroid Association guidelines. Patients were recruited from an endocrinology department in Xi'an, China. From each patient, around 9 milliliters of peripheral blood was collected into an EDTA anticoagulant tube. Ficoll Paque Plus density gradient separation was used to isolate PBMCs, and no further T cell sorting was done. An Agilent 2100 Bioanalyzer and agarose gel were used to assess RNA quality, and a NanoDrop 2000 was used to measure RNA concentration. With respect to this clonotype: The antigen it recognizes is unknown. Base qualities are missing; no much larger clone stands one base away.

There are 16 amino acids in the CDR3, from cysteine to phenylalanine inclusive. Only the CDR3 DNA is retained, 48 bases long and in frame from the first base. CDR1 SGHRS and CDR2 YFSETQ are derived from the germline V gene. The germline V end is reduced by 4 bases and the J end by 1 base; junction bases left unmatched: 8. The same specimen was also included in a second study, on T cells in Graves' hyperthyroidism and ophthalmopathy. As the second study states: Stable Graves' hyperthyroidism was defined as the absence of progression to ophthalmopathy over 18 months of follow-up. Hyperthyroidism patients were aged 18 to 65 years and newly diagnosed, with disease duration of less than 2 months. Exclusion was applied to patients with uncontrolled infections, other autoimmune diseases, pregnancy or lactation. Diagnoses were established on the basis of clinical symptoms, serum thyroxine and TRAb, thyroid ultrasound, and orbital computed tomography. For the first round of RT-PCR on the TCR CDR3, the HTBI primer set was used together with the Qiagen OneStep RT-PCR kit. Most expanded thyroid clonotypes (frequency above 0.001) were also found in blood, which suggests that blood repertoires may mirror thyroid immune responses. Ophthalmopathy was separated from stable hyperthyroidism by a 13 V-J signature model, with roughly 88% sensitivity and 81% to 82% specificity obtained in cross-validation and 80%/75% obtained in testing. During validation, the model predicted progression to ophthalmopathy a median of around 6 months ahead of onset, with around 65% sensitivity and about 72% specificity. To identify TCR V-J signatures that set the groups apart, the researchers used a discovery cohort of more than 95 patients, made up of under 50 with Graves' ophthalmopathy and 57 with stable Graves' hyperthyroidism. Prospective prediction of ophthalmopathy was tested in an independent validation cohort consisting of some 19 hyperthyroidism patients and more than 15 patients who later progressed to ophthalmopathy. The approximately 100 discovery patients were divided at random into training and test sets in a 7:3 ratio. In addition, the study compared T-cell repertoires in thyroid tissue and in blood from six Graves' hyperthyroidism patients. Following sampling, methimazole starting at 30 mg daily was given to hyperthyroidism patients, and high-dose intravenous methylprednisolone was given to ophthalmopathy patients. A second multiplex PCR round built the libraries, followed by size selection and purification. The libraries were sequenced on an Illumina HiSeq2000 using paired-end 100 bp reads. SOAPnuke was used to process the raw data, with reads discarded if the reads contained adapters or uncalled bases, had a mean Phred below 15, or lacked an exact constant-primer or identifier match. COPE v1.2.5 was used to merge high-quality paired reads, and clonotypes were defined as unique nucleotide sequences. MiTCR v1.1 was used to align clonotypes to the IMGT TRBV, TRBD and TRBJ reference segments. Only V-J combinations with frequency above 0.0001, covering 99% to 99.2% of repertoires, were analysed. A TCS score was defined as the ratio of F50 (clonal expansion) to E x V (chaos), with BLOSUM62-based TCRdist applied between CDR3 peptides within each V-J. Welch's t-statistics and random forest reduced several hundred V-J features to 13, which were used in a naive Bayes classifier (R e1071). No statistical method was used to fix the sample size in advance, and group allocation was not hidden from the investigators. The paper describes TCR Vbeta CDR3 sequencing of about 140 peripheral blood samples, made up of 43 ophthalmopathy patients, roughly 80 hyperthyroidism patients and roughly 17 progressor patients.

Rearrangement joined TRBV5-1 to TRBJ2-1; TRBD2 aligns with 7 central bases. Source: peripheral blood mononuclear cells (PBMCs), taken at new diagnosis, from a patient treated with antithyroid drugs. This clonotype was sampled from a man in his forties with Graves disease. Donor details come from another sample of the same person, matched by shared clones. The CDR3 region has the sequence CASSRSGIASYNEQFF. DNA sequence: TGCGCCAGCAGCCGCAGCGGGATAGCGTCCTACAATGAGCAGTTCTTC.